This TCR beta chain was obtained from a study of response to subunit inactivated influenza vaccine. Study-wide results and limits: Authors suggested that a seasonal influenza vaccination recruits few new T cells each time.

The junction had 4 bases not matched to a gene; V was cut back by 2 bases and J by 3 bases. The germline V gene has CDR1 DFQATT and CDR2 SNEGSKA (reference sequence). This CDR3 has 16 residues. TCRdb re-called the RT-PCR reads through MiXCR, storing one row per CDR3 protein. The data show fewer than 650,000 distinct CDR3 sequences, under 15% seen once. Concerning this clonotype: Antigen unknown.

V is TRBV20-1 and J is TRBJ2-7, with 16 bases that match TRBD2. This TCR derives from a man aged 50-60 years who received an inactivated influenza vaccine. Sequencing used PBMCs from blood, obtained roughly 47 days after vaccination. The DNA for the CDR3 is TGCAGTGCTAGATCCGGGACTAGCGGGAGGGGCTACGAGCAGTACTTC. It codes for CSARSGTSGRGYEQYF.